Listed below are T cell receptor beta chains from one sample, sequenced in a study of identical twins. TCRdb used MiXCR to reprocess the 5' RACE reads, holding one entry per CDR3 protein. This sample has around 690,000 distinct CDR3 sequences, with around 20% found just once. The sample was also linked to a second study, of T cells expressing NK-cell markers.

Sequenced material: PBMCs. Source of these receptors: a young woman in good health. CDR3s include the opening cysteine and the closing phenylalanine or tryptophan. A D gene is named only where the DNA matches it firmly. Not all rows give a size; the values are once, few, many and, for expanded clones, a class.

TRBD1	TRBV9	-	TRBJ2-1	CASSVGQGSYNEQFF	TGTGCCAGCAGCGTTGGACAGGGGTCGTACAATGAGCAGTTCTTC
-	TRBV12-3/TRBV12-4	many	TRBJ1-2	CASRTGLYGYTF	TGTGCCAGCAGGACCGGGCTATATGGCTACACCTTC
TRBD2	TRBV7-6	few	TRBJ2-2	CASSLVAGYNTGELFF	TGTGCCAGCAGCTTAGTAGCGGGCTATAACACCGGGGAGCTGTTTTTT
-	TRBV15	-	TRBJ2-5	CATWGPLQETQYF	TGTGCCACCTGGGGGCCCCTCCAAGAGACCCAGTACTTC
-	TRBV25-1	few	TRBJ1-1	CASSSSGVTEAFF	TGTGCCAGCAGTTCGTCCGGGGTCACTGAAGCTTTCTTT
-	TRBV9	-	TRBJ2-7	CASSVGPGNYEQYF	TGTGCCAGCAGCGTAGGGCCAGGAAACTACGAGCAGTACTTC
TRBD2	TRBV12-3/TRBV12-4	many	TRBJ2-1	CASSLRLAGRDEQFF	TGTGCCAGCTCCTTAAGACTAGCGGGAAGGGATGAGCAGTTCTTC
TRBD1	TRBV7-6	few	TRBJ2-1	CASSLETGNNEQFF	TGTGCCAGCAGCTTGGAGACAGGGAACAATGAGCAGTTCTTC
-	TRBV5-6	-	TRBJ2-1	CASSLVGGDWNEQFF	TGTGCCAGCAGCTTGGTGGGGGGAGACTGGAATGAGCAGTTCTTC
TRBD2	TRBV10-3	few	TRBJ2-5	CATRDGGKDQETQYF	TGTGCCACTCGGGACGGGGGGAAGGATCAAGAGACCCAGTACTTC
TRBD1	TRBV12-3/TRBV12-4	few	TRBJ1-2	CASSTGTGSYPNYGYTF	TGTGCCAGCAGTACCGGGACAGGGTCTTACCCTAACTATGGCTACACCTTC
-	TRBV20-1	-	TRBJ1-2	CSGVVGGRVSGYTF	TGCAGTGGGGTCGTGGGGGGGCGCGTATCTGGCTACACCTTC
TRBD1	TRBV12-3/TRBV12-4	few	TRBJ1-6	CASRGQGKNSPLHF	TGTGCCAGCAGAGGACAGGGGAAGAATTCACCCCTCCACTTT
-	TRBV29-1	few	TRBJ1-1	CSACHPNTEAFF	TGCAGCGCGTGTCATCCGAACACTGAAGCTTTCTTT
-	TRBV12-3/TRBV12-4	-	TRBJ1-6	CASSFGGKGGSPLHF	TGTGCCAGCAGTTTCGGGGGCAAGGGAGGGTCACCCCTCCACTTT
-	TRBV19	few	TRBJ2-7	CASTRTGRETHEQYF	TGTGCCAGTACTAGGACGGGGAGAGAAACCCACGAGCAGTACTTC
-	TRBV12-3/TRBV12-4	-	TRBJ2-3	CASCISIGTTDTQYF	TGTGCCAGCTGTATCAGTATAGGTACCACAGATACGCAGTATTTT
-	TRBV7-9	-	TRBJ2-1	CASNNRDFKWDEQFF	TGTGCCAGCAACAACCGGGACTTTAAGTGGGATGAGCAGTTCTTC
TRBD2	TRBV12-3/TRBV12-4	few	TRBJ2-1	CASSQREASSYNEQFF	TGTGCCAGCAGCCAGCGGGAGGCGTCCTCCTACAATGAGCAGTTCTTC
TRBD1	TRBV6-1	-	TRBJ2-7	CASSRQGKGYKQYF	TGTGCCAGCAGCCGACAGGGGAAGGGGTACAAGCAGTACTTC
-	TRBV6-1	-	TRBJ1-2	CASKREVYGYTF	TGTGCCAGCAAACGGGAGGTCTATGGCTACACCTTC
TRBD1	TRBV13	-	TRBJ2-5	CASSDRVAQETQYF	TGTGCCAGCAGCGACAGGGTGGCTCAAGAGACCCAGTACTTC
-	TRBV12-3/TRBV12-4	few	TRBJ2-3	CASSFPEGTHTDTQYF	TGTGCCAGCAGTTTCCCCGAGGGAACCCACACAGATACGCAGTATTTT
-	TRBV5-5	few	TRBJ2-1	CASRAGYNEQFF	TGTGCCAGCCGGGCGGGTTACAATGAGCAGTTCTTC
-	TRBV20-1	-	TRBJ2-1	CSASVRGSVNEQFF	TGCAGTGCTAGTGTGAGGGGGAGTGTGAATGAGCAGTTCTTC
TRBD2	TRBV20-1	many	TRBJ2-5	CSAREGASGRRTETQYF	TGCAGTGCTAGAGAAGGGGCTAGCGGGAGACGTACGGAGACCCAGTACTTC
TRBD2	TRBV20-1	-	TRBJ2-5	CSAWGGSETQYF	TGCAGTGCTTGGGGGGGGTCGGAGACCCAGTACTTC
-	TRBV4-3	few	TRBJ2-2	CASSQDWTTNTGELFF	TGCGCCAGCAGCCAAGATTGGACAACGAACACCGGGGAGCTGTTTTTT
TRBD1	TRBV5-1	-	TRBJ1-4	CASSQDRANEKLFF	TGCGCCAGCAGCCAGGACAGGGCTAATGAAAAACTGTTTTTT
-	TRBV5-1	-	TRBJ2-5	CASRGNGEETQYF	TGCGCCAGCCGGGGGAACGGGGAAGAGACCCAGTACTTC
-	TRBV7-2	-	TRBJ2-2	CASSTTRDLFF	TGTGCCAGCAGCACCACTAGGGACCTGTTTTTT
-	TRBV12-3/TRBV12-4	-	TRBJ1-5	CASSSGGLGNQPQHF	TGTGCCAGCAGTTCTGGGGGGTTGGGCAATCAGCCCCAGCATTTT
-	TRBV20-1	-	TRBJ2-1	CSARYQGPYNEQFF	TGCAGTGCTAGATACCAGGGCCCCTACAATGAGCAGTTCTTC
TRBD1	TRBV20-1	few	TRBJ2-7	CSARPGQGSPYEQYF	TGCAGTGCTAGGCCGGGACAGGGGTCCCCCTACGAGCAGTACTTC
-	TRBV6-5	-	TRBJ1-6	CASSYDPRIYNSPLHF	TGTGCCAGCAGTTACGATCCCCGTATCTATAATTCACCCCTCCACTTT
TRBD2	TRBV27	-	TRBJ2-3	CASSFRTSDTDTQYF	TGTGCCAGCAGTTTTCGGACTAGCGACACAGATACGCAGTATTTT
-	TRBV7-8	few	TRBJ1-1	CASSLGAGGVNTEAFF	TGTGCCAGCAGCTTAGGGGCCGGGGGGGTGAACACTGAAGCTTTCTTT
TRBD1	TRBV5-1	many	TRBJ2-7	CASSEGASYEQYF	TGCGCCAGCAGCGAGGGGGCCTCCTACGAGCAGTACTTC
-	TRBV7-2	many	TRBJ2-7	CASSLAGVSEQYF	TGTGCCAGCAGCTTAGCCGGGGTTAGCGAGCAGTACTTC
-	TRBV29-1	few	TRBJ1-1	CSARAWGAENTEAFF	TGCAGCGCAAGGGCCTGGGGGGCGGAGAACACTGAAGCTTTCTTT
-	TRBV7-9	-	TRBJ2-1	CASSLWARAGSYNEQFF	TGTGCCAGCAGCTTATGGGCCAGGGCGGGCTCCTACAATGAGCAGTTCTTC
-	TRBV20-1	-	TRBJ1-2	CSARSSNYGYTF	TGCAGTGCCCGGAGCAGCAACTATGGCTACACCTTC